This record concerns one T cell receptor beta chain sequence. This entry comes from a study of cytomegalovirus exposure and HLA in healthy donors. Use of 60 Vbeta and 13 Jbeta primers characterized the PCR. The assay was immunoSEQ multiplex PCR, and TCRdb's table has in-frame clones only and misses some. The data hold approximately 130,000 clones, with approximately 78% observed a single time. This TCR derives from a woman aged 40 to 55 in good health and CMV-seronegative. Sequenced sample: PBMCs.

In DNA form, the CDR3 reads TGCGCCAGCTCTATTGGGGGGTCTGTCCCCGATACGCAGTATTTT. This sequence encodes CASSIGGSVPDTQYF. The J gene is TRBJ2-3, the V gene TRBV5-1, with D tentatively TRBD2 (6 bases). The CDR3 is 15 residues long. V was cut by 7 bases and J by 6 bases, with 21 bases left in between. In germline, CDR1 is SGHRS, CDR2 YFSETQ.